This TCR beta chain was captured by sequencing in a study of CD8+CD57+ T cells in acquired aplastic anemia. Study-wide points: The study identified roughly 29 CD8+ CDR3 sequences shared by patients and controls.

From germline, CDR1 is SQVTM and CDR2 ANQGSEA. CDR3 size: 13 residues. V was cut by 7 bases and J by 4 bases, with 16 bases left in between. This clonotype turned up a few times. The antigen remains undetermined. Genomic DNA constituted the template upon which TCR beta VDJ and CDR3 profiling was performed. One entry per CDR3 protein, called by TCRdb with MiXCR from the reads. The sample contains under 200,000 distinct CDR3 sequences, 40% to 60% of which appear only once. For sequencing, patients were chosen who had shown expansion of CD8+CD57+ cells by flow cytometry. The chain recombines TRBV29-1 with TRBJ2-5, with D perhaps matching TRBD1 or TRBD2 (6 bases each). Material for sequencing was sorted CD4+, CD8+, or CD8+CD57+ T cells (not recorded which) from PBMCs. This receptor was identified in a human donor with aplastic anemia. DNA of the CDR3: TGCAGCGGGCTGCGAGGGGGGATAGAGACCCAGTACTTC. This codes for CSGLRGGIETQYF. The variable domain in full, with the rest retrieved from reference TRBV29-1 and TRBJ2-5, is SAVISQKPSRDICQRGTSLTIQCQVDSQVTMMFWYRQQPGQSLTLIATANQGSEATYESGFVIDKFPISRPNLTFSTLTVSNMSPEDSSIYLCSGLRGGIETQYFGPGTRLLVL.